This T cell receptor beta chain comes out of a study of T cell clusters in autoimmune cytopenias. CDR1 and CDR2 from the germline V gene are MNHEY and SMNVEV (reference sequence). The CDR3 length is 14 residues. Each sample's input was around 250 ng genomic DNA, roughly 38,000 genome equivalents. TRB rearrangements were amplified by touch-down multiplex PCR with mixed TRB-A/B primers. For each CDR3 protein, TCRdb gives one entry from its re-call of the multiplex PCR reads, without DNA. This sample contains over 6,000 distinct CDR3 sequences. Separately, the same data were catalogued under a study of T cell repertoires in aging, cancer and after chemotherapy.

This sequence originates from a human donor in good health. V usage is TRBV27 and J usage is TRBJ2-5; TCRdb reports TRBD1, a call that lacks DNA to check it against. The sequencing sample was made of peripheral blood. CDR3 loop: CASSPFAGVETQYF.